This record concerns one TCR beta chain sequence. This entry belongs to a study of blood T cell repertoires in COVID-19. Overall study: The samples span acute and convalescent COVID-19 from the United States, Italy and Spain.

The protocol was immunoSEQ multiplex PCR, while the TCRdb copy is restricted to in-frame clones and leaves out a portion. The sample carries 150,000 to 200,000 clones, roughly 84% recorded once. Each participant's cohort was designated according to participant-reported clinical history. Trimming removed 7 bases from V and 1 base from J, with 17 bases in between. Germline values: CDR1 ENHRY, CDR2 SYGVKD. CDR3 length equals 15 residues. This chain joins TRBV10-3 and TRBJ2-7, with D possibly being TRBD1 (7 bases). The receptor was derived from a young woman who had been exposed to COVID-19. Specimen: PBMCs or T cells enriched from blood (not recorded which). The CDR3 bases are TGTGCCATCAAGGAGGGACAGCTCCAATCCTACGAGCAGTACTTC. Protein: CAIKEGQLQSYEQYF.